This TCR beta chain was recovered during a study of PD-1 blockade in classical Hodgkin lymphoma. Study-level results: The CD4+ diversity rise by C4D1 was clearest in complete responders. Those patients who began receiving nivolumab less than 1 year after ASCT had lower diversity, and they were excluded. It was among complete responders that baseline diversity resembled that of newly diagnosed patients. Causes of the repertoire differences remain undefined, possibly disease activity or prior therapy.

Clones were sequenced by immunoSEQ multiplex PCR, and TCRdb holds only the in-frame ones, with some missing. The sample holds 24,000 or so clones, around 80% seen once. Every patient had relapsed following autologous stem cell transplantation, and cohorts differed in brentuximab vedotin exposure. Points on this clone: The target antigen is unknown.

The CDR3 length is 13 residues. Trimming removed 7 bases at V and 1 base at J, with 10 bases between. Germline values: CDR1 SNHLY, CDR2 FYNNEI. The clonotype originates from a human donor with classical Hodgkin lymphoma. The chain links TRBV2 to TRBJ1-1, with D perhaps TRBD1 (5 bases). Sequencing used peripheral blood mononuclear cells (PBMCs), obtained before the second cycle of nivolumab. The CDR3 protein is CASIGGKNTEAFF. The CDR3 DNA reads TGTGCCAGCATTGGGGGAAAGAACACTGAAGCTTTCTTT.